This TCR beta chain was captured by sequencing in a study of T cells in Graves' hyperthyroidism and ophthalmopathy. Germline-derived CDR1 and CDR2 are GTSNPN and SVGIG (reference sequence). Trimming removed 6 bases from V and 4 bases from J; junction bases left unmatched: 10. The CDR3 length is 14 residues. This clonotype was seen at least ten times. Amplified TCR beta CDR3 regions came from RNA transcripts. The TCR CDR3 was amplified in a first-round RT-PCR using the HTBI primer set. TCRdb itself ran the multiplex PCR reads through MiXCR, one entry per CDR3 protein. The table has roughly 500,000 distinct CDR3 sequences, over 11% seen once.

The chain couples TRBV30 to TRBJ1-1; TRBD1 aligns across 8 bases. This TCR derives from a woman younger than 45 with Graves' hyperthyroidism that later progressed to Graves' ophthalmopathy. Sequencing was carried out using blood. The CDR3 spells CACTRGQVGTEAFF. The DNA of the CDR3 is TGTGCCTGCACCCGGGGACAGGTGGGCACTGAAGCTTTCTTT.